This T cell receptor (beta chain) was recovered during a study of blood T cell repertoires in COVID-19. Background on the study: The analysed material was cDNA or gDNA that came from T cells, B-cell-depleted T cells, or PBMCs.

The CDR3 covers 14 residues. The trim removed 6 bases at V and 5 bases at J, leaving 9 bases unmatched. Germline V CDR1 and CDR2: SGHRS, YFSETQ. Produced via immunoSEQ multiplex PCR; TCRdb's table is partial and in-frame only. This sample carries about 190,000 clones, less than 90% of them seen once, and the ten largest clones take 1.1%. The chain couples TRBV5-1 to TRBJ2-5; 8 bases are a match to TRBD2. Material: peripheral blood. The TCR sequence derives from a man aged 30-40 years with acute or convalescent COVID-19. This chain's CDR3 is CASKGAGGMETQYF. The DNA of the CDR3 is TGCGCCAGCAAGGGCGCGGGGGGCATGGAGACCCAGTACTTC. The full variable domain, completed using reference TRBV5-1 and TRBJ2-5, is KAGVTQTPRYLIKTRGQQVTLSCSPISGHRSVSWYQQTPGQGLQFLFEYFSETQRNKGNFPGRFSGRQFSNSRSEMNVSTLELGDSALYLCASKGAGGMETQYFGPGTRLLVL.